One and the same sample provided the 27 T cell receptor beta chains below, sequenced in a study of cytomegalovirus exposure and HLA in healthy donors. Amplification used 60 Vbeta primers and 13 Jbeta primers. Clones were sequenced by immunoSEQ multiplex PCR, and TCRdb holds only the in-frame ones, with some missing. The table records roughly 130,000 clones, roughly 80% of them present only once. Sequencing input: PBMCs. The receptors were gathered from a boy younger than 18 in good health and CMV-seronegative.

The V call is TRBV2, the J call TRBJ2-2, with a weak D call TRBD1 (5 bases). The germline V gene encodes CDR1 SNHLY and CDR2 FYNNEI. Trimming took 4 bases from V and 1 from J, leaving 13 bases between them. The CDR3 loop spans 16 amino acids. Here the CDR3 reads CASSGRGARNTGELFF. The CDR3 DNA follows: TGTGCCAGCAGTGGAAGGGGCGCGCGGAACACCGGGGAGCTGTTTTTT.

J is TRBJ2-7 and V is TRBV29-1; D is perhaps TRBD2 (5 bases). The germline V gene has CDR1 SQVTM and CDR2 ANQGSEA. The V end was cut by 4 bases, the J end by 0 bases, with 16 bases between. The CDR3 consists of 15 residues. In DNA, the CDR3 is TGCAGCGTTGCGATGCGAGGTAGCGCCTCCTACGAGCAGTACTTC. Translation: CSVAMRGSASYEQYF.

V is TRBV7-9 and J is TRBJ1-2; 8 nucleotides line up with TRBD1. The ends lost 6 bases at V and 2 bases at J; junction bases unmatched: 5. CDR1 is SEHNR and CDR2 is FQNEAQ in the germline V gene (reference sequence). CDR3 length: 14 residues. CDR3 region: CASRSDRGNYGYTF. CDR3 coding DNA: TGTGCCAGCAGATCTGACAGGGGCAACTATGGCTACACCTTC.

This clone was found a few times. This sequence joins TRBV10-3 and TRBJ2-5; D unresolved. This CDR3 region has 12 residues. Germline lookup yields CDR1 ENHRY and CDR2 SYGVKD. V dropped 4 bases and J dropped 2 bases, with 5 bases sitting between them. The CDR3 here is CAISGAQETQYF. Written as DNA, the CDR3 is TGTGCCATCAGTGGGGCGCAAGAGACCCAGTACTTC.

Concerning this clone: At one of its ends the junction is not consistent with the germline gene, which may arise from a read error. This chain uses TRBV7-9 with TRBJ2-7; 10 bases map to TRBD2. Germline lookup yields CDR1 SEHNR and CDR2 FQNEAQ (reference sequence). This CDR3 region has 13 residues. The CDR3 spells CSSSPSGSYEQYF. CDR3 bases: TGTTCCAGCAGCCCTAGCGGGAGCTACGAGCAGTACTTC.

The gene calls are TRBV9 and TRBJ2-1; TRBD2 matches at 7 bases. The CDR3 runs 14 residues. Germline assignment: CDR1 SGDLS and CDR2 YYNGEE. Trimming at V came to 1 base and at J to 6 bases, leaving 4 bases not matched to a gene. As DNA, the CDR3 is TGTGCCAGCAGCGTAACTAGCGTGGGCAATGAGCAGTTCTTC. Translating it yields CASSVTSVGNEQFF.

The rearrangement uses TRBV6-4 and TRBJ1-2, with D possibly matching TRBD1 (6 bases). The V and J ends lost 4 bases and 5 bases respectively, with 14 bases between them. The CDR3 has 14 residues. The germline gives CDR1 MRHNA, CDR2 SNTAGT. The CDR3 DNA is TGTGCCAGCAGTGGAGGGGGTGATAGGTATGGCTACACCTTC. Protein sequence: CASSGGGDRYGYTF.

The count of this clone is one. The rearrangement uses TRBV6-1 and TRBJ2-3; D unresolved. The CDR3 spans 10 residues. Germline-derived CDR1 and CDR2 are MNHNS and SASEGT. Trimming took off 7 bases at V and 5 bases at J, with 4 bases between the two ends. CDR3 protein: CASTGDTQYF. The CDR3 DNA is TGTGCCAGCACCGGAGATACGCAGTATTTT.

CDR3 DNA sequence: TGTGCCAGCAGTGACTTCCCCTTCTCCTACGAGCAGTACTTC. Translation gives CASSDFPFSYEQYF. The rearrangement uses TRBV25-1 and TRBJ2-7; the D is unclear. Germline V CDR1 and CDR2: MGHDK, SYGVNS. This CDR3 contains 14 residues. The V and J ends lost 3 bases and 0 bases respectively, with 9 bases between them.

The chain recombines TRBV6-6 with TRBJ1-1; D might be TRBD1 (6 bases). Germline V gives CDR1 MNHNY, CDR2 SVGAGI (reference sequence). Trimming shortened V by 6 bases and J by 0 bases, and 14 bases separated the two germline ends. The CDR3 covers 15 residues. The CDR3 loop reads CASRPWDTMNTEAFF. Written as DNA, the CDR3 is TGTGCCAGCAGACCCTGGGACACAATGAACACTGAAGCTTTCTTT.

The chain joins TRBV4-2 to TRBJ1-2; TRBD1 might be the D (6 bases). The CDR3 extends over 17 amino acids. Trimming pared 1 base from V and 0 bases from J, leaving 15 bases between. Germline V gene data show CDR1 as LGHNA and CDR2 as YNFKEQ. The CDR3 region has the DNA TGTGCCAGCAGCCAAGGAATTACGACAGGAACTAACTATGGCTACACCTTC. It encodes CASSQGITTGTNYGYTF.

The chain combines TRBV5-6 with TRBJ2-3, with D possibly being TRBD2 (6 bases). Trimming removed 1 base at V and 0 bases at J, with 12 bases between. Germline V gives CDR1 SGHDT, CDR2 YYEEEE. This CDR3 contains 16 residues. DNA of the CDR3: TGTGCCAGCAGCTTGTTCTCCGGGACTAGCACAGATACGCAGTATTTT. This translates into CASSLFSGTSTDTQYF.

V and J are TRBV7-2 and TRBJ1-2, with D possibly matching TRBD1 (5 bases). CDR1 is SGHTA, CDR2 FQGNSA, per germline. Deletions cut 3 bases from V and 3 bases from J, with 11 bases between. This CDR3 has 14 residues. The CDR3 loop is CASSLSTGDYGYTF. The CDR3, as DNA: TGTGCCAGCAGCTTGTCTACGGGGGACTATGGCTACACCTTC.

V gene TRBV18 combines with J gene TRBJ1-2; D call uncertain. The CDR3 runs to 11 residues. CDR1 and CDR2 (germline): KGHSH, LQKENI. The germline V and J ends were trimmed by 4 bases and 5 bases, with 5 bases remaining between them. CDR3 amino acids: CASSLSYGYTF. Here the CDR3 DNA reads TGTGCCAGCTCACTATCTTATGGCTACACCTTC. Combining the CDR3 with reference TRBV18 and TRBJ1-2 gives the whole variable domain NAGVMQNPRHLVRRRGQEARLRCSPMKGHSHVYWYRQLPEEGLKFMVYLQKENIIDESGMPKERFSAEFPKEGPSILRIQQVVRGDSAAYFCASSLSYGYTFGSGTRLTVV.

The rearrangement joins TRBV18 to TRBJ2-5; TRBD1 is a possible D gene (5 bases). Deletions cut 3 bases from V and 9 bases from J, with 17 bases between. Germline CDR1 KGHSH, CDR2 LQKENI. There are 14 residues in the CDR3. CDR3 loop: CASSPTGSGSAQYF. The CDR3 DNA follows: TGTGCCAGCTCACCCACCGGGTCAGGGTCGGCCCAGTACTTC.

The rearrangement uses TRBV5-1 and TRBJ1-2; D unresolved. V lost 0 bases, J lost 2 bases, and 8 bases lay in between. Germline-derived CDR1 and CDR2 are SGHRS and YFSETQ. The CDR3 length is 14 residues. The CDR3, as DNA: TGCGCCAGCAGCTTGGTTGCAGGAAACTATGGCTACACCTTC. Translating it yields CASSLVAGNYGYTF.

V usage is TRBV6-5 and J usage is TRBJ2-3, with TRBD1 matching over 8 bases. In germline, CDR1 is MNHEY, CDR2 SVGAGI. The CDR3 runs 13 residues. Trimming cost V 7 bases and J 4 bases; bases outside gene matches: 4. This CDR3 is CASTPTGADTQYF. The CDR3 region has the DNA TGTGCCAGCACCCCGACAGGGGCAGATACGCAGTATTTT.

The CDR3 is CASSLETSANTGELFF. As DNA, the CDR3 is TGTGCCAGCAGCTTAGAGACTAGTGCGAACACCGGGGAGCTGTTTTTT. The rearrangement joins TRBV13 to TRBJ2-2; TRBD2 is a possible D gene (6 bases). Germline assignment: CDR1 PRHDT and CDR2 FYEKMQ (reference sequence). The ends were cut back, 1 base at V and 0 bases at J, with 9 bases in the middle. The CDR3 covers 16 residues.

The chain couples TRBV9 to TRBJ1-2; tentatively, D is TRBD1 (6 bases). CDR1 is SGDLS and CDR2 is YYNGEE in the germline V gene. The CDR3 totals 14 residues. V shed 5 bases and J shed 7 bases, with 18 bases lying between them. CDR3 sequence reads: CASSALQGPSGYTF. CDR3 DNA sequence: TGTGCCAGCAGTGCCTTACAGGGCCCGTCTGGCTACACCTTC.

This clone was counted only a few times. The chain is built from TRBV5-6 and TRBJ2-5; TRBD2 agrees at 7 bases. This CDR3 has 13 amino acids. Germline trimming cut 4 bases from V and 3 bases from J; bases unmatched to any gene: 3. CDR1 and CDR2 (germline): SGHDT, YYEEEE. DNA of the CDR3: TGTGCCAGCAGCCGGGGGAGGGAAGAGACCCAGTACTTC. Protein: CASSRGREETQYF.

V gene TRBV30 combines with J gene TRBJ2-1; 7 nucleotides line up with TRBD2. CDR3 length: 14 amino acids. The junction had 3 bases not matched to a gene; V was cut back by 0 bases and J by 4 bases. CDR1 and CDR2 from the germline V gene are GTSNPN and SVGIG (reference sequence). CDR3 DNA: TGTGCCTGGAGTGTACGAGCGGGATACAATGAGCAGTTCTTC. Its protein product is CAWSVRAGYNEQFF.

V gene TRBV11-2 combines with J gene TRBJ2-3; D is unresolved. Germline V CDR1 and CDR2: SGHAT, FQNNGV. This CDR3 is 14 amino acids long. V shed 5 bases and J shed 0 bases, with 9 bases lying between them. In DNA form, the CDR3 reads TGTGCCAGCAGCCCCCTCGAGAGCACAGATACGCAGTATTTT. This translates into CASSPLESTDTQYF. The variable domain in full, with the rest retrieved from reference TRBV11-2 and TRBJ2-3, is EAGVAQSPRYKIIEKRQSVAFWCNPISGHATLYWYQQILGQGPKLLIQFQNNGVVDDSQLPKDRFSAERLKGVDSTLKIQPAKLEDSAVYLCASSPLESTDTQYFGPGTRLTVL.

This chain links TRBV25-1 with TRBJ2-1; TRBD2 agrees at 7 bases. The CDR3 contains 12 residues. Losses at the gene ends were 10 bases for V and 4 bases for J; bases not matched to a gene: 4. Germline V lookup: CDR1 MGHDK, CDR2 SYGVNS. DNA of the CDR3: TGTGCCACCCAGCGGGAATACAATGAGCAGTTCTTC. The encoded protein is CATQREYNEQFF. Using reference TRBV25-1 and TRBJ2-1 for the parts outside the CDR3, the full variable domain is EADIYQTPRYLVIGTGKKITLECSQTMGHDKMYWYQQDPGMELHLIHYSYGVNSTEKGDLSSESTVSRIRTEHFPLTLESARPSHTSQYLCATQREYNEQFFGPGTRLTVL.

Only one count was recorded for this clone. The rearrangement links TRBV4-1 to TRBJ1-4; 9 positions agree with TRBD1. V shed 4 bases, J shed 7 bases, and the junction held 4 bases outside the gene matches. The length of the CDR3 is 14 residues. CDR1 is MGHRA and CDR2 is YSYEKL in the germline V gene. The DNA of the CDR3 is TGCGCCAGCAGCCGACAGGGGGTCTTTGAAAAACTGTTTTTT. This sequence encodes CASSRQGVFEKLFF.

The chain uses TRBV5-1 and TRBJ2-7, with a possible D match to TRBD1 (5 bases). V shed 4 bases and J shed 6 bases, with 20 bases lying between them. Germline V lookup: CDR1 SGHRS, CDR2 YFSETQ. This CDR3 is built from 15 residues. CDR3 sequence reads: CASSPSQGSPLEQYF. The CDR3 DNA sequence: TGCGCCAGCAGCCCGTCCCAGGGTAGCCCCCTCGAGCAGTACTTC.

The chain uses TRBV19 and TRBJ1-2; 10 bases align to TRBD1. Losses at the gene ends were 1 base for V and 2 bases for J; bases not matched to a gene: 7. The V gene's germline CDR1 is LNHDA and CDR2 SQIVND (reference sequence). The length of the CDR3 is 17 residues. The CDR3 sequence is CASSIVVVTGGNYGYTF. CDR3 coding DNA: TGTGCCAGTAGTATAGTAGTTGTGACAGGGGGCAACTATGGCTACACCTTC.

The genes are TRBV19 and TRBJ2-1, with 9 nucleotides matching TRBD2. Germline V gene lookup returns CDR1 LNHDA and CDR2 SQIVND (reference sequence). Trimming at V came to 6 bases and at J to 8 bases, leaving 2 bases not matched to a gene. This CDR3 has 12 residues. The CDR3 DNA is TGTGCCAGTAGAGCGGGGGGAGATGAGCAGTTCTTC. It yields the protein CASRAGGDEQFF.